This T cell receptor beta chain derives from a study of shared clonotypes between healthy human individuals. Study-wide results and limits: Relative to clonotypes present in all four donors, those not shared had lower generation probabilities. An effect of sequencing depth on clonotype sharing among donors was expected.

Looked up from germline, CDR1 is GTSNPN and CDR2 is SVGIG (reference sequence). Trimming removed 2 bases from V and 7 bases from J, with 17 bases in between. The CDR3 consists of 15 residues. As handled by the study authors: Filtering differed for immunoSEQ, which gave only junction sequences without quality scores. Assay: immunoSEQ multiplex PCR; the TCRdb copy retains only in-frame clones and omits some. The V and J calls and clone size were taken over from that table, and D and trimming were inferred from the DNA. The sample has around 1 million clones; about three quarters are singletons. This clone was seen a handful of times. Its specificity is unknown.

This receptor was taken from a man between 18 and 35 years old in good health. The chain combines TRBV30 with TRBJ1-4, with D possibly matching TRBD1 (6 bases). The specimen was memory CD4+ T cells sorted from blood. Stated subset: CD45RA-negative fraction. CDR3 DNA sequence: TGTGCCTGGAGTCCCTTGGGGGGCTGGGGTGAAAAACTGTTTTTT. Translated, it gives CAWSPLGGWGEKLFF.